The TCR beta chain under discussion was sequenced for a study of T-cell memory formation after mild COVID-19. Study-wide points: Nothing confirmed that second-wave clones peaking on day 37 were specific for SARS-CoV-2. Cross-reactive memory apparently joined, as some responding clones appeared in pre-infection memory. Clones contracting over day 15 to 85 were CD4/CD8 balanced, with later expanders leaning CD4+.

5'RACE primed from the constant segment yielded TCR alpha and TCR beta cDNA libraries bearing sample barcodes and UMIs. TCRdb re-called the 5' RACE reads with MiXCR, one entry per CDR3 protein. The sample yields approximately 150,000 distinct CDR3 sequences, about 6% seen once. V was shortened by 6 bases and J by 0 bases, with 13 bases between the two germline ends. Germline lookup yields CDR1 SGHRS and CDR2 YFSETQ. The length of the CDR3 is 16 residues. This clonotype was seen many times. Antigen specificity is unknown. The clonotype originates from an adult woman who had mild COVID-19 (a few samples of this study predate the infection). Cell type and time point are not known. Material: PBMCs or a T cell subset sorted from them (not recorded which). The genes are TRBV5-1 and TRBJ2-6; D is ambiguous. The CDR3 here is CASTPPGLSGANVLTF. The CDR3 nucleotides read TGCGCCAGCACTCCTCCTGGGCTCTCTGGGGCCAACGTCCTGACTTTC.